What follows are 3 T cell receptor beta chains derived from one specimen sequenced in a study of T cell responses to AZD1222 COVID-19 vaccine. The protocol was immunoSEQ multiplex PCR, while the TCRdb copy is restricted to in-frame clones and leaves out a portion. The table shows about 150,000 clones, with 70% to 90% occurring only once. The sample here was peripheral blood, taken on day 0 of MenACWY control vaccination. These receptor sequences come from an adult in good health.

CDR3 nucleotide sequence: TGCGCCAGCAGCCCTCTCGGGACGCATGGCTACACCTTC. This encodes CASSPLGTHGYTF. V usage is TRBV5-1 and J usage is TRBJ1-2, with D possibly being TRBD1 (5 bases). The V end lost 4 bases, the J end lost 6 bases, and 13 bases lay between the germline ends. This CDR3 has 13 amino acids. Germline V gene data show CDR1 as SGHRS and CDR2 as YFSETQ.

This clone was detected only a few times. This chain links TRBV29-1 with TRBJ2-7, with D perhaps TRBD1 (7 bases). The CDR3 contains 14 residues. V lost 4 bases and J lost 2, with 15 bases in between. CDR1 SQVTM and CDR2 ANQGSEA come from the germline V gene. In DNA, the CDR3 is TGCAGCGTTGGCGGGACAGTAGTAACCTACGAGCAGTACTTC. Translating gives CSVGGTVVTYEQYF.

The J gene is TRBJ2-7, the V gene TRBV27; 7 bases line up with TRBD1. This CDR3 spans 12 amino acids. V was pared by 3 bases and J by 4 bases, with 0 bases of the junction left unmatched. Germline CDR1 reads MNHEY; CDR2 reads SMNVEV (reference sequence). CDR3 amino acids: CASSLTGYEQYF. The CDR3 DNA is TGTGCCAGCAGTTTGACAGGGTACGAGCAGTACTTC.